This T cell receptor beta chain comes out of a study of OX40 agonist ivuxolimab in advanced cancers. In the study overall: Patients received ivuxolimab, an intravenous treatment, every 2 weeks at 0.01 to 10 mg/kg. Cohort: 75% to 90% men, mean age approximately 64, aged roughly 23 to 90. Overall study findings and caveats: CD8+ T cells showed, on average, more clonal expansion than CD4+ cells. At doses 0.1 to 3.0 mg/kg, CD4+ and CD8+ clones expanded.

This table comes from immunoSEQ multiplex PCR, and its TCRdb copy is limited to in-frame clones, with some not included. The sample consists of fewer than 35,000 clones, about 73% of them appearing once. Points on this clone: Its antigen is not identified.

From germline, CDR1 is MNHNS and CDR2 SASEGT. This CDR3 has 12 residues. V was pared by 3 bases and J by 7 bases, with 7 bases between. Sequencing was performed on CD4+ or CD8+ T cells sorted from blood, taken in a trial of the OX40 agonist ivuxolimab. The rearrangement uses TRBV6-1 and TRBJ1-5; unclear D gene. The sequence was obtained from an adult with an advanced solid tumor such as melanoma, head and neck, liver or kidney cancer. The CDR3 region has the DNA TGTGCCAGCAGTGAGAGGGCGCAGCCCCAGCATTTT. Protein product: CASSERAQPQHF.